The 18 T cell receptor beta chains given below trace back to one sample, sequenced in a study of cytomegalovirus exposure and HLA in healthy donors. Researchers ran the PCR with 60 Vbeta and 13 Jbeta primers. Clones were read by immunoSEQ multiplex PCR, and TCRdb kept only the in-frame ones, dropping some. The data show 80,000 to 100,000 clones, about 81% seen once. Sequencing was carried out using PBMCs. The source is a man aged 35 to 55 in good health and CMV-seronegative.

The rearrangement joins TRBV6-6 to TRBJ1-6, with TRBD1 as a possible D gene (5 bases). CDR1 and CDR2 from the germline V gene are MNHNY and SVGAGI (reference sequence). This CDR3 region has 15 residues. The V end was cut by 2 bases, the J end by 11 bases, with 16 bases between. For the CDR3, the DNA is TGTGCCAGCAGTTACATCGGGGGGTCAGAAACACCCCTCCACTTT. It specifies CASSYIGGSETPLHF.

J is TRBJ2-7 and V is TRBV7-9; D might be TRBD2 (5 bases). Trimming left V 5 bases short and J 4 bases short, with 9 bases between. This CDR3 is built from 12 residues. Germline loops: CDR1 SEHNR, CDR2 FQNEAQ (reference sequence). The CDR3 sequence: CASSEAGYEQYF. The CDR3 region has the DNA TGTGCCAGCAGCGAGGCGGGTTACGAGCAGTACTTC.

The gene calls are TRBV30 and TRBJ2-2; D is perhaps TRBD2 (5 bases). The CDR3 has 13 amino acids. Per germline, CDR1 GTSNPN and CDR2 SVGIG (reference sequence). V shed 5 bases and J shed 4 bases, with 11 bases lying between them. Written as DNA, the CDR3 is TGTGCCTGGTCGGGATCTAGCACCGGGGAGCTGTTTTTT. Translated: CAWSGSSTGELFF.

V and J are TRBV7-9 and TRBJ2-5; 8 bases match TRBD1. The J call is uncertain, as TRBJ2-7 better fits the DNA end. CDR3 length: 14 residues. Per the germline V gene, CDR1 is SEHNR and CDR2 is FQNEAQ (reference sequence). CDR3 nucleotide sequence: TGTGCCAGCAGCTTATCCTCAGGGGGCCACGAGCAGTACTTC. It is translated as CASSLSSGGHEQYF.

The V gene is TRBV7-8, the J gene TRBJ2-5, with 8 bases that match TRBD2. Unmatched junction bases numbered 15, after V lost 0 bases and J lost 6 bases. This CDR3 contains 18 residues. From germline, CDR1 is SGHVS and CDR2 FQNEAQ. CDR3 bases: TGTGCCAGCAGCTTAGCGAGAAGAACAGCGGGGGTGCAAAAGACCCAGTACTTC. Protein product: CASSLARRTAGVQKTQYF.

The rearrangement links TRBV6-5 to TRBJ2-6, with a tentative D call TRBD1 (5 bases). CDR3 length equals 14 residues. The V end lost 7 bases, the J end lost 4 bases, and 11 bases lay between the germline ends. Germline CDR1 reads MNHEY; CDR2 reads SVGAGI. CDR3 bases: TGTGCCAGCAAATCAGGGTTAGGGGCCAACGTCCTGACTTTC. Translating it yields CASKSGLGANVLTF.

The chain joins TRBV6-1 to TRBJ2-3; TRBD1 agrees at 12 bases. V lost 2 bases, J lost 5 bases, and 2 bases stayed unmatched. Germline lookup yields CDR1 MNHNS and CDR2 SASEGT. The CDR3 sequence is 15 residues long. This CDR3 reads CASSERDRGLDTQYF. The CDR3 DNA is TGTGCCAGCAGTGAACGGGACAGGGGGCTAGATACGCAGTATTTT.

The genes are TRBV7-6 and TRBJ1-4; D is uncertain. Germline assignment: CDR1 SGHVS and CDR2 FNYEAQ. The CDR3 is 14 amino acids. The V and J ends lost 2 bases and 5 bases respectively, with 9 bases between them. DNA for the CDR3: TGTGCCAGCAGCTTATTCCCTAAAAATGAAAAACTGTTTTTT. Protein sequence: CASSLFPKNEKLFF.

The rearrangement uses TRBV6-5 and TRBJ2-1; possibly TRBD2 for D (5 bases). This CDR3 spans 12 amino acids. The V end was cut by 7 bases, the J end by 8 bases, with 12 bases between. Looked up from germline, CDR1 is MNHEY and CDR2 is SVGAGI. The CDR3 region has the DNA TGTGCCAGCAACGGGGATTCTGATGAGCAGTTCTTC. Translated, it gives CASNGDSDEQFF.

V is TRBV4-2 and J is TRBJ2-5; D is perhaps TRBD1 (6 bases). Germline V gene sequence: CDR1 LGHNA, CDR2 YNFKEQ. CDR3 length: 14 amino acids. V shed 3 bases and J shed 3 bases, with 11 bases lying between them. Here the CDR3 DNA reads TGTGCCAGCAGCCATATTTCAGGGGAAGAGACCCAGTACTTC. It specifies CASSHISGEETQYF.

The chain has TRBV11-2 and TRBJ1-3; D gene unclear. Germline assignment: CDR1 SGHAT and CDR2 FQNNGV. The CDR3 loop spans 12 amino acids. The ends were cut back, 3 bases at V and 5 bases at J, with 5 bases in the middle. The CDR3, as DNA: TGTGCCAGCAGCTTTGACAGAAACACCATATATTTT. It encodes CASSFDRNTIYF.

The J gene is TRBJ1-5, the V gene TRBV4-1; a weak D match, TRBD1 (5 bases). CDR3 length: 13 residues. The V gene lost 4 bases and the J gene lost 6 bases, with 10 bases spanning the gap. CDR1 and CDR2 from the germline V gene are MGHRA and YSYEKL. CDR3 sequence (DNA): TGCGCCAGCAGCCCAGCAGGGCCTCAGCCCCAGCATTTT. Protein sequence: CASSPAGPQPQHF.

This clone came up a few times. The chain joins TRBV18 to TRBJ2-5; no clear D gene. V shed 3 bases and J shed 1 base, with 3 bases lying between them. The CDR3 contains 12 residues. CDR1 KGHSH and CDR2 LQKENI come from the germline V gene. The CDR3 region has the DNA TGTGCCAGCTCACCTCTCCAAGAGACCCAGTACTTC. It is translated as CASSPLQETQYF.

The chain employs TRBV30 and TRBJ2-3; weak D call: TRBD1 (5 bases). Looked up from germline, CDR1 is GTSNPN and CDR2 is SVGIG (reference sequence). The CDR3 runs to 11 residues. V was cut by 3 bases and J by 4 bases, with 5 bases left in between. The CDR3 reads CAWRGADTQYF. For the CDR3, the DNA is TGTGCCTGGAGAGGGGCAGATACGCAGTATTTT.

This chain joins TRBV5-1 and TRBJ2-5; 9 nucleotides match TRBD1. The DNA end is more similar to TRBJ2-7, so the J call may be wrong. The germline V gene has CDR1 SGHRS and CDR2 YFSETQ. The CDR3 is 16 residues long. CDR3 sequence: CASSLTTGQGTYEQYF. In DNA form, the CDR3 reads TGCGCCAGCAGCCTGACGACGGGACAGGGAACCTACGAGCAGTACTTC.

This chain joins TRBV14 and TRBJ1-3, with unresolved D. Germline V gives CDR1 SGHDN, CDR2 FVKESK. V lost 4 bases to trimming and J lost 0 bases, with 13 bases between them. The CDR3 loop spans 16 amino acids. CDR3: CASSPFGDSSGNTIYF. CDR3 in DNA: TGTGCCAGCAGCCCCTTTGGTGACTCCTCTGGAAACACCATATATTTT.

The chain combines TRBV2 with TRBJ1-1; D gene uncertain. Trimming removed 8 bases at V and 4 bases at J, with 14 bases between. Germline assignment: CDR1 SNHLY and CDR2 FYNNEI. This CDR3 contains 13 residues. CDR3 nucleotides: TGTGCCAGCTTTACCAAGGCGGGCACTGAAGCTTTCTTT. Translated, it gives CASFTKAGTEAFF.

This rearrangement joins TRBV7-2 to TRBJ2-1, with 7 bases matching TRBD2. Losses at the gene ends were 5 bases for V and 4 bases for J; bases not matched to a gene: 8. From germline, CDR1 is SGHTA and CDR2 FQGNSA. The CDR3 sequence is 15 residues long. CDR3 bases: TGTGCCAGCAGCCGGAGCGGGGCGTGGTACAATGAGCAGTTCTTC. This codes for CASSRSGAWYNEQFF.